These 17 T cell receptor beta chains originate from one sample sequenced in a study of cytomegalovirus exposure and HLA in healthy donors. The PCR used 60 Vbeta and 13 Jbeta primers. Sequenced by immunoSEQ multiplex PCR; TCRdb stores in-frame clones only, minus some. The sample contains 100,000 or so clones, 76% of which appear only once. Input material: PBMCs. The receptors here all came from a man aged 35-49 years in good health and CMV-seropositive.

The CDR3 coding sequence is TGTGCCAGCAGCCAATCCTATGCAGGGGAGAATGGCTACACCTTC. Its protein product is CASSQSYAGENGYTF. The chain employs TRBV16 and TRBJ1-2; the D gene is possibly TRBD1 (6 bases). Trimming took 0 bases from V and 6 from J, leaving 14 bases between them. This CDR3 contains 15 residues. Germline V gene lookup returns CDR1 KGHSY and CDR2 FQNENV.

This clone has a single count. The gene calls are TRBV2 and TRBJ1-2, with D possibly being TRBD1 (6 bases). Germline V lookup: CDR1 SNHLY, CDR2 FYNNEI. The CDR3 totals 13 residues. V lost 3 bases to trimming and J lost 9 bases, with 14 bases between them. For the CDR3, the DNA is TGTGCCAGCAGTGAGGGCGGGGGCGGAAGCTACACCTTC. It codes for CASSEGGGGSYTF. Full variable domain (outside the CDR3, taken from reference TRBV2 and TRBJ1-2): EPEVTQTPSHQVTQMGQEVILRCVPISNHLYFYWYRQILGQKVEFLVSFYNNEISEKSEIFDDQFSVERPDGSNFTLKIRSTKLEDSAMYFCASSEGGGGSYTFGSGTRLTVV.

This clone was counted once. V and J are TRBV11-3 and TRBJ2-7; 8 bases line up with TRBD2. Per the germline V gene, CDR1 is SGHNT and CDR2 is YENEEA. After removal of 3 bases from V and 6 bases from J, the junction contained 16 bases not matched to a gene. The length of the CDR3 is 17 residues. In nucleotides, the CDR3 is TGTGCCAGCAGCTTTTCGTTGTCAGCGGGAGTACAGCTCGAGCAGTACTTC. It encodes CASSFSLSAGVQLEQYF.

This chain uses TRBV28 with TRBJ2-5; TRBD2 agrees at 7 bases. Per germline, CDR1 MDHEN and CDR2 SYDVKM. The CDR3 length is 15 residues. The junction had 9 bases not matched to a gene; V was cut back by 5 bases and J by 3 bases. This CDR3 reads CASSTPSSGEETQYF. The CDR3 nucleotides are TGTGCCAGCAGTACCCCGTCTAGCGGAGAAGAGACCCAGTACTTC.

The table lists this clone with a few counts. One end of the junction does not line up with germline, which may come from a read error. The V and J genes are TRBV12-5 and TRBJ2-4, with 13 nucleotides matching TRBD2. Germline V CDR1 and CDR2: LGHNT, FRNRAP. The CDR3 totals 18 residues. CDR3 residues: CASGLILAGGGSKNSQYF. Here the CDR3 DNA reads TGTGCTAGTGGTTTGATACTAGCGGGGGGGGGAAGCAAAAACAGTCAGTACTTC.

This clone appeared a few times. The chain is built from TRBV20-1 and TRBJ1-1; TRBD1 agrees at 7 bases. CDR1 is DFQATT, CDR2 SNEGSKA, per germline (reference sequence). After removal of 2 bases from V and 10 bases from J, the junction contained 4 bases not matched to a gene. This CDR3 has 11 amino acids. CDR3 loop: CSARQGGGAFF. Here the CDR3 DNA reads TGCAGTGCTAGACAGGGGGGTGGAGCTTTCTTT.

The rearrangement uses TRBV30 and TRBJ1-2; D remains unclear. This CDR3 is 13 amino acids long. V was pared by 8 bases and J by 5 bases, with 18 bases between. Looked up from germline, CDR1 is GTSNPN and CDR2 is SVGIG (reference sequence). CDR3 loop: CALRERERYGYTF. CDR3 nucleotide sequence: TGTGCCCTAAGGGAGAGGGAAAGATATGGCTACACCTTC.

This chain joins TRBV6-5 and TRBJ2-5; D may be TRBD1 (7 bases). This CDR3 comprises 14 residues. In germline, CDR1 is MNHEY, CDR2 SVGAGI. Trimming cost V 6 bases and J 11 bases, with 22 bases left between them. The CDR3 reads CASREIDRESGQYF. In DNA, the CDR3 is TGTGCCAGCAGAGAAATCGACAGGGAGAGCGGGCAGTACTTC.

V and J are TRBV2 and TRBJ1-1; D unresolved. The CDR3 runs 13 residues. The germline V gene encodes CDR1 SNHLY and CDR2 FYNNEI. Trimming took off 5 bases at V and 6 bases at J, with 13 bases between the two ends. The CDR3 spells CASSLGKRSEAFF. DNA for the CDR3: TGTGCCAGCAGTTTAGGCAAGCGATCTGAAGCTTTCTTT.

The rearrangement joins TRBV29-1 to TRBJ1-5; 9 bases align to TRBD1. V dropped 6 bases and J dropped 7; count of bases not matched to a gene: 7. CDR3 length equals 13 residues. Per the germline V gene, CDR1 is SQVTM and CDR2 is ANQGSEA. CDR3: CSVGQGMGQPQHF. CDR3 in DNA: TGCAGCGTCGGACAGGGGATGGGACAGCCCCAGCATTTT. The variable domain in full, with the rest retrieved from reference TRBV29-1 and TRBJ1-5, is SAVISQKPSRDICQRGTSLTIQCQVDSQVTMMFWYRQQPGQSLTLIATANQGSEATYESGFVIDKFPISRPNLTFSTLTVSNMSPEDSSIYLCSVGQGMGQPQHFGDGTRLSIL.

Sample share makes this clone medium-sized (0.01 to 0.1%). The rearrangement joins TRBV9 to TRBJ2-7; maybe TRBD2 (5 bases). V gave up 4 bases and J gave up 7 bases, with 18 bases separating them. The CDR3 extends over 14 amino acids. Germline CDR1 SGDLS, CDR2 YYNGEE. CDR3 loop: CASSQNDLSGEQYF. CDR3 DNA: TGTGCCAGCAGCCAAAACGACTTGTCGGGAGAGCAGTACTTC.

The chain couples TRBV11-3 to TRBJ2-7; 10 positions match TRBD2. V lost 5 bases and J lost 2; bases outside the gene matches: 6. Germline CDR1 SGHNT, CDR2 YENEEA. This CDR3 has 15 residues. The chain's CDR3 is CASSLGLATAYEQYF. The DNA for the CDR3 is TGTGCCAGCAGCCTGGGACTAGCGACCGCCTACGAGCAGTACTTC. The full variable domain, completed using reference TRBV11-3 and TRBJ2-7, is EAGVVQSPRYKIIEKKQPVAFWCNPISGHNTLYWYLQNLGQGPELLIRYENEEAVDDSQLPKDRFSAERLKGVDSTLKIQPAELGDSAVYLCASSLGLATAYEQYFGPGTRLTVT.

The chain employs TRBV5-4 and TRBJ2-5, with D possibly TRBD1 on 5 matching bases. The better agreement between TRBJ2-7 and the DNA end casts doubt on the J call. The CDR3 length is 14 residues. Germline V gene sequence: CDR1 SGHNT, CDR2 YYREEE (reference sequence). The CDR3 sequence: CASSLAGRAHEQYF. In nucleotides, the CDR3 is TGTGCCAGCAGCTTGGCGGGCAGGGCCCACGAGCAGTACTTC.

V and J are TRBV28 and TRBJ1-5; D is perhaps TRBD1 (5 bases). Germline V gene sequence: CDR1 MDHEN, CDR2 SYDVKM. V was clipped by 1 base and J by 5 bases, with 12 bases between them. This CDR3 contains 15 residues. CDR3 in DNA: TGTGCCAGCAGTTTATCTCCCAGGGAGGATCAGCCCCAGCATTTT. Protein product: CASSLSPREDQPQHF. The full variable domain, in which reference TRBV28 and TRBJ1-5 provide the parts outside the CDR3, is DVKVTQSSRYLVKRTGEKVFLECVQDMDHENMFWYRQDPGLGLRLIYFSYDVKMKEKGDIPEGYSVSREKKERFSLILESASTNQTSMYLCASSLSPREDQPQHFGDGTRLSIL.

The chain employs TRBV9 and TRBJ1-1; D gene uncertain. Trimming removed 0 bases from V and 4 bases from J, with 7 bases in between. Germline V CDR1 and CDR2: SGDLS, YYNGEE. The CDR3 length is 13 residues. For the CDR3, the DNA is TGTGCCAGCAGCGTAGGAGGGCCCACTGAAGCTTTCTTT. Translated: CASSVGGPTEAFF.

The CDR3 reads CASSPQESGGQYTQYF. CDR3 DNA: TGTGCCAGCTCACCACAGGAAAGCGGGGGCCAGTATACGCAGTATTTT. V is TRBV18 and J is TRBJ2-3; 8 bases agree with TRBD2. With 1 base clipped from V and 7 bases from J, the junction kept 10 bases outside the gene matches. The CDR3 is made up of 16 amino acids. From germline, CDR1 is KGHSH and CDR2 LQKENI.

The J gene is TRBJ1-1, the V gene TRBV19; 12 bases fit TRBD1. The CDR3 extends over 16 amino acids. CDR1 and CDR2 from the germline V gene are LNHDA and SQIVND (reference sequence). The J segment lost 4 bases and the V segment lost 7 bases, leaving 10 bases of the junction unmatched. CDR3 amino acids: CASNTGTGGWGTEAFF. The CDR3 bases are TGTGCCAGTAATACCGGGACAGGGGGCTGGGGCACTGAAGCTTTCTTT.